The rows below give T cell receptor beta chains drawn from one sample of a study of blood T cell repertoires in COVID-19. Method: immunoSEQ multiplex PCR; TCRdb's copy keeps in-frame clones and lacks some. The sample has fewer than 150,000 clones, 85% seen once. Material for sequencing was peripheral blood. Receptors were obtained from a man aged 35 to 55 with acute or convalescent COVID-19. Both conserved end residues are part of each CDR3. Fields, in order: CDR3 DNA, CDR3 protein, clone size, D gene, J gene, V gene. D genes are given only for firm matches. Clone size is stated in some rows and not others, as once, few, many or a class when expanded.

TGTGCCAGCAGCTTAGTGGGCTGGACAGGCACCTACGAGCAGTACTTC	CASSLVGWTGTYEQYF	NA	TRBD1	TRBJ2-7	TRBV7-9
TGTGCCAGCAGTCGACAGGGGAGCCCCTACAATGAGCAGTTCTTC	CASSRQGSPYNEQFF	NA	TRBD1	TRBJ2-1	TRBV9
TGTGCCACCAGTGATTTGCGGGAGCACCAAGAGACCCAGTACTTC	CATSDLREHQETQYF	NA	NA	TRBJ2-5	TRBV24-1
TGCAGCGTTGAACCCGACCCGGGGGAGCAGTACTTC	CSVEPDPGEQYF	NA	NA	TRBJ2-7	TRBV29-1
TGTGCCAGCAGCTTAACCGCGGGGGCGAGCACAGATACGCAGTATTTT	CASSLTAGASTDTQYF	NA	NA	TRBJ2-3	TRBV7-3
TGTGCCAGCAGCAACGAAGGACAGGGGGCTTTCGAGCAGTACTTC	CASSNEGQGAFEQYF	once	TRBD1	TRBJ2-7	TRBV7-8
TGTGCCAGCAGTTACGCGGGGGGGAATGAAGCTTTCTTT	CASSYAGGNEAFF	NA	NA	TRBJ1-1	TRBV6-5
TGTGCCTGGAGTACCCAGTACAATCAGCCCCAGCATTTT	CAWSTQYNQPQHF	NA	NA	TRBJ1-5	TRBV30
TGTGCTAGTGGTTTGGCCCAACCGGGACAGGGGGAGTACACCATATATTTT	CASGLAQPGQGEYTIYF	NA	TRBD1	TRBJ1-3	TRBV12-5
TGTGCCAGCAGCCACCTGACTAGCGGCGATGAGCAGTTCTTC	CASSHLTSGDEQFF	NA	TRBD2	TRBJ2-1	TRBV7-3
TGTGCCAGTAGTTCACAATTACTAGCGGGGAGTCAGGGCGAGCAGTACTTC	CASSSQLLAGSQGEQYF	NA	TRBD2	TRBJ2-7	TRBV19
TGCAGTGCGCCAGGACTGCACAAGCAGTATTTT	CSAPGLHKQYF	NA	NA	TRBJ2-3	TRBV20-1
TGTGCCAGCAGCCCCGGTGCGGGGGAAACAGATACGCAGTATTTT	CASSPGAGETDTQYF	NA	TRBD2	TRBJ2-3	TRBV13
TGTGCCAGTAGTATAACAGGGAATCCCTCTGGAAACACCATATATTTT	CASSITGNPSGNTIYF	NA	NA	TRBJ1-3	TRBV19
TGCGCCAGCAGCCAAGATACGGTGTTGGGGGCGCGCACAGATACGCAGTATTTT	CASSQDTVLGARTDTQYF	NA	NA	TRBJ2-3	TRBV4-1
TGTGCCAGCAGCCCGGGTTTTGGAAATGAAAAACTGTTTTTT	CASSPGFGNEKLFF	NA	NA	TRBJ1-4	TRBV6-5
TGTGCCAGCAGCGCACAGGACACCGGGGAGCTGTTTTTT	CASSAQDTGELFF	NA	NA	TRBJ2-2	TRBV9
TGTGCCAGCGCCGATAGCGGGGGTGCCACCGGGGAGCTGTTTTTT	CASADSGGATGELFF	NA	TRBD2	TRBJ2-2	TRBV27
TGTGCCAGCAGCTTCGGGGAAAAACTGTTTTTT	CASSFGEKLFF	NA	NA	TRBJ1-4	TRBV11-2
TGTGCCAGCAGCCCAAACAGGGGGCCCGGAACTGAAGCTTTCTTT	CASSPNRGPGTEAFF	NA	TRBD1	TRBJ1-1	TRBV11-2
TGTGCCAGCAGCCAAGAGGCCAGCGGGGGGACCAACACCGGGGAGCTGTTTTTT	CASSQEASGGTNTGELFF	NA	TRBD2	TRBJ2-2	TRBV4-2
TGTGCCAGCAGTCGACAGGGTACAGATACGCAGTATTTT	CASSRQGTDTQYF	once	TRBD1	TRBJ2-3	TRBV2
TGTGCCAGCAGTGACAGGGGGTCGAGGACTGAAGCTTTCTTT	CASSDRGSRTEAFF	few	TRBD1	TRBJ1-1	TRBV6-6
TGCGCCAGCAGCTTGGCTACAGGGAGCGGAAACACCATATATTTT	CASSLATGSGNTIYF	NA	NA	TRBJ1-3	TRBV5-1
TGTGCCAGCAGCTTATTCCCTATTAACTATGGCTACACCTTC	CASSLFPINYGYTF	NA	NA	TRBJ1-2	TRBV7-2
TGCGCCAGCAGCCAAGATCTGCGGGGGGGCACAGATACGCAGTATTTT	CASSQDLRGGTDTQYF	few	TRBD2	TRBJ2-3	TRBV4-3
TGTGCCAGCAGCCTCGACAGGGGGCTCTATACTGAAGCTTTCTTT	CASSLDRGLYTEAFF	NA	TRBD1	TRBJ1-1	TRBV5-4
TGCGCCAGCAGCCAAGACCGGGGGGCGCGAAATTCACCCCTCCACTTT	CASSQDRGARNSPLHF	once	NA	TRBJ1-6	TRBV4-1
TGTGCCAGTAGTATAGTTATGCAGTACAATGAGCAGTTCTTC	CASSIVMQYNEQFF	NA	NA	TRBJ2-1	TRBV19
TGTGCCTGGAGGCGACAGGGTTCGCGAGAAAAACTGTTTTTT	CAWRRQGSREKLFF	NA	TRBD1	TRBJ1-4	TRBV30
TGTGCCAGCAGCCCCCACGGGACAGAGTACAATGAGCAGTTCTTC	CASSPHGTEYNEQFF	NA	TRBD1	TRBJ2-1	TRBV3-1/TRBV3-2
TGTGCCAGCAGCCAAGATCTAAATTCCTATGGCTACACCTTC	CASSQDLNSYGYTF	NA	NA	TRBJ1-2	TRBV3-1/TRBV3-2
TGTGCCAGCAGCCTGTCGTTACTAGCGGGGGGGCCTATAACCTACGAGCAGTACTTC	CASSLSLLAGGPITYEQYF	few	TRBD2	TRBJ2-7	TRBV13
TGTGCCAGCAGTCCGCCCCCGGTAGACAGGAGAGCGAACACCGGGGAGCTGTTTTTT	CASSPPPVDRRANTGELFF	NA	NA	TRBJ2-2	TRBV27
TGTGCCAGCAGCCAAGAGTCAGGCTTCGCCTACGAGCAGTACTTC	CASSQESGFAYEQYF	NA	NA	TRBJ2-7	TRBV3-1/TRBV3-2
TGTGCCAGCAGGGGCTCGGTCGGCCCTACCTACGAGCAGTACTTC	CASRGSVGPTYEQYF	NA	NA	TRBJ2-7	TRBV11-3
TGTGCCAGTAGTATGGACAGGGGCTCTGGAAACACCATATATTTT	CASSMDRGSGNTIYF	NA	TRBD1	TRBJ1-3	TRBV19
TGTGCCAGCAGCTTAAGCGGGGGGGCCGGTTTGGCGGATACGCAGTATTTT	CASSLSGGAGLADTQYF	NA	TRBD2	TRBJ2-3	TRBV7-2
TGTGCCAGCAGCCCCGCCCTAGCGGGGGTCTCCTACGAGCAGTACTTC	CASSPALAGVSYEQYF	NA	TRBD2	TRBJ2-7	TRBV7-9
TGTGCCAGCAGGGGACAGGGGGATGGCTACACCTTC	CASRGQGDGYTF	NA	TRBD1	TRBJ1-2	TRBV27
TGTGCCAGCAGCCAAGATCAGGAAGGGGCTGGGGCCAACGTCCTGACTTTC	CASSQDQEGAGANVLTF	NA	NA	TRBJ2-6	TRBV4-2
TGTGCCAGCTCCGCGGGGTACTATGGCTACACCTTC	CASSAGYYGYTF	NA	NA	TRBJ1-2	TRBV11-2
TGTGCCAGCAGCCATGGAGGCCCCCCGGCAGATACGCAGTATTTT	CASSHGGPPADTQYF	NA	NA	TRBJ2-3	TRBV3-1/TRBV3-2
TGTGCCAGCGCTCCGACAGGTCTTAATGAGCAGTTCTTC	CASAPTGLNEQFF	once	NA	TRBJ2-1	TRBV6-4
TGTGCCACCAGTGATTTGACAGGCAAAAACACCGGGGAGCTGTTTTTT	CATSDLTGKNTGELFF	NA	NA	TRBJ2-2	TRBV24-1
TGTGCCAGCAGCTTAGTTGGCGGGGACACTGAAGCTTTCTTT	CASSLVGGDTEAFF	NA	NA	TRBJ1-1	TRBV7-2